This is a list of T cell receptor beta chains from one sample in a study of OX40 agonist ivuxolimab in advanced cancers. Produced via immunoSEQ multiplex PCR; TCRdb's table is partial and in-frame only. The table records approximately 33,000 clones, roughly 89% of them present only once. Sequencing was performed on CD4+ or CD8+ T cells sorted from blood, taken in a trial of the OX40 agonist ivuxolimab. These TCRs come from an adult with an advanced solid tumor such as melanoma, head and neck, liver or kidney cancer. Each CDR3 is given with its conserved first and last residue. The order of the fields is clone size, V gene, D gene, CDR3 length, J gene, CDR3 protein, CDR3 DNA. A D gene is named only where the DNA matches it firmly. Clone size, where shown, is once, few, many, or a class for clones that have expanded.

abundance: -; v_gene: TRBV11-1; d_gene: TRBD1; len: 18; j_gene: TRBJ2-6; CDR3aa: CASRFAGTGLVGANVLTF; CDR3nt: TGTGCCAGCAGATTCGCCGGGACAGGGCTAGTTGGGGCCAACGTCCTGACTTTC
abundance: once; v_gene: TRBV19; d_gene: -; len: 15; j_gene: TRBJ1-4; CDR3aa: CASSRALSRGEKLFF; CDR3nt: TGTGCCAGTAGTAGGGCTCTTTCAAGGGGTGAAAAACTGTTTTTT
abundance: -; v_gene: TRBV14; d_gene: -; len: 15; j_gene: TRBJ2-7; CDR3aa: CASSPRGSLLYEQYF; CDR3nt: TGTGCCAGCAGCCCACGAGGATCTCTCCTATACGAGCAGTACTTC
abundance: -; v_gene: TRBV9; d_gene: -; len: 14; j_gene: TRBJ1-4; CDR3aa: CASSVGGLNEKLFF; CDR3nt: TGTGCCAGCAGCGTAGGAGGACTAAATGAAAAACTGTTTTTT
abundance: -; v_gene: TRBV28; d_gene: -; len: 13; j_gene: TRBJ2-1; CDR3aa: CATVTSPYNEQFF; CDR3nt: TGTGCCACGGTGACCTCCCCCTACAATGAGCAGTTCTTC
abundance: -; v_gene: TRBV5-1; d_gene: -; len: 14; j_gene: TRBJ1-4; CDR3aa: CASHQGQTNEKLFF; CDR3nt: TGCGCCAGTCACCAGGGGCAGACTAATGAAAAACTGTTTTTT
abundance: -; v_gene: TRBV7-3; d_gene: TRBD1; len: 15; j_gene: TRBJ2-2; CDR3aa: CASSLGTGYHGELFF; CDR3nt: TGTGCCAGCAGCTTGGGGACAGGGTATCACGGGGAGCTGTTTTTT
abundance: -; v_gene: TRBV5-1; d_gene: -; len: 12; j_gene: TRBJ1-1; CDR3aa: CASSRQNTEAFF; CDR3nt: TGCGCCAGCAGCCGACAGAACACTGAAGCTTTCTTT
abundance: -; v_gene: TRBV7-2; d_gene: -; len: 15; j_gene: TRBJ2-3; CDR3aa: CASSLALLVRDTQYF; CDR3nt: TGTGCCAGCAGCTTAGCGCTTCTGGTTAGGGATACGCAGTATTTT
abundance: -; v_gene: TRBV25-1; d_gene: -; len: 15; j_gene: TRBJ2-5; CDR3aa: CASSDRGPTQETQYF; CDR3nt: TGTGCCAGCAGTGATCGGGGCCCAACCCAAGAGACCCAGTACTTC
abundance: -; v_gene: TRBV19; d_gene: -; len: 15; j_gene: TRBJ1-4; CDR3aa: CASSIGPGRSEKLFF; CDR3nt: TGTGCCAGTAGTATCGGTCCAGGGAGGAGTGAAAAACTGTTTTTT
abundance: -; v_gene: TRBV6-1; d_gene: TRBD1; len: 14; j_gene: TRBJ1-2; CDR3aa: CASTERRDSYGYTF; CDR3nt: TGTGCCAGCACTGAAAGGAGGGACAGCTATGGCTACACCTTC
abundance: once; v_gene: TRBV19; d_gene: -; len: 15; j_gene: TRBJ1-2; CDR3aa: CASSREGRANYGYTF; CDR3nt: TGTGCCAGTAGTAGGGAGGGCAGGGCGAACTATGGCTACACCTTC
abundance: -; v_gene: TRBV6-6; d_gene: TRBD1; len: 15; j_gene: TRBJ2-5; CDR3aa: CASSYVGQGRETQYF; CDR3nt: TGTGCCAGCAGTTACGTTGGACAGGGAAGAGAGACCCAGTACTTC
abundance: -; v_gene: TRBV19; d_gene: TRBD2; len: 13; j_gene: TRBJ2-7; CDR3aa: CASSIPGGYEQYF; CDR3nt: TGTGCCAGTAGTATACCGGGAGGCTACGAGCAGTACTTC
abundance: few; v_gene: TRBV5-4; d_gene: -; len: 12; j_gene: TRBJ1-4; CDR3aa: CASSSMGEKLFF; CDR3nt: TGTGCCAGCAGCTCTATGGGTGAAAAACTGTTTTTT
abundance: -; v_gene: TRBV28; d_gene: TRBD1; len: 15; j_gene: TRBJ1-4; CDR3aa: CASRIQGAINEKLFF; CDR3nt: TGTGCCAGCAGGATACAGGGGGCCATAAATGAAAAACTGTTTTTT
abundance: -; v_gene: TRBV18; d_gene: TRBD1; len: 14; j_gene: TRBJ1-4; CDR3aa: CASSPGPGGEKLFF; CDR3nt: TGTGCCAGCTCGCCGGGGCCAGGGGGTGAAAAACTGTTTTTT
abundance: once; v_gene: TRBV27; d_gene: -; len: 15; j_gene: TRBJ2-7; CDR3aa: CASSPTGGGGYEQYF; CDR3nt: TGTGCCAGCAGTCCTACAGGGGGGGGTGGGTACGAGCAGTACTTC
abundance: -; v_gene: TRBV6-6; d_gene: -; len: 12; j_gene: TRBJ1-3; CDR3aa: CASSPEALTIYF; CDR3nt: TGTGCCAGCAGCCCAGAAGCGCTCACCATATATTTT
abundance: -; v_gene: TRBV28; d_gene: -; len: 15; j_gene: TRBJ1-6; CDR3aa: CASTLAPDYNSPLHF; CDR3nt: TGTGCCAGCACCCTGGCCCCGGACTATAATTCACCCCTCCACTTT
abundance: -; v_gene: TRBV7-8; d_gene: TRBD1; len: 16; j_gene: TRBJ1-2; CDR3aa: CASEPGQGRGNYGYTF; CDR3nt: TGTGCCAGCGAACCCGGACAGGGGCGCGGTAACTATGGCTACACCTTC
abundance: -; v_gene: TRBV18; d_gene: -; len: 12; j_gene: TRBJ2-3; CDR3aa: CASSPDTDTQYF; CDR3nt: TGTGCCAGCTCACCAGACACAGATACGCAGTATTTT
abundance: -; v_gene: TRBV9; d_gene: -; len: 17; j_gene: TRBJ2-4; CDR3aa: CASSVGDAGRDENIQYF; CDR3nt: TGTGCCAGCAGCGTAGGGGACGCCGGCCGGGATGAGAACATTCAGTACTTC
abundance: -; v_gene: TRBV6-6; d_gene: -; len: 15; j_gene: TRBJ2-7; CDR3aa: CASSSPWGLPYEQYF; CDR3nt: TGTGCCAGCAGTTCCCCCTGGGGACTCCCGTACGAGCAGTACTTC
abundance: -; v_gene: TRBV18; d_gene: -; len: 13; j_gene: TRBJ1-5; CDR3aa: CASSPTGNQPQHF; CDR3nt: TGTGCCAGCTCACCGACAGGTAATCAGCCCCAGCATTTT
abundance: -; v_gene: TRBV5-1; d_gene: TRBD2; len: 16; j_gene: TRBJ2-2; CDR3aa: CASSLTSGVNTGELFF; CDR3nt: TGCGCCAGCAGCTTGACTAGCGGGGTTAACACCGGGGAGCTGTTTTTT
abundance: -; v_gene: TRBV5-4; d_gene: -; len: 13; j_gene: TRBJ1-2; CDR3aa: CASSPGRLYGYTF; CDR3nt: TGTGCCAGCAGCCCGGGACGGCTCTATGGCTACACCTTC
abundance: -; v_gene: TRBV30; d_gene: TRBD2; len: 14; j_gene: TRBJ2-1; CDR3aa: CAWRRAGARNEQFF; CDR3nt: TGTGCCTGGAGGCGAGCGGGAGCAAGGAATGAGCAGTTCTTC
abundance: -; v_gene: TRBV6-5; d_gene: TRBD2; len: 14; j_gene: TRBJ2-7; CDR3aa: CASSRTSGRYEQYF; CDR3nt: TGTGCCAGCAGTCGGACTAGCGGGAGATACGAGCAGTACTTC
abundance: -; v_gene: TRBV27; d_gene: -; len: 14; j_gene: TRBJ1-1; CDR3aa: CASRAGGTNTEAFF; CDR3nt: TGTGCCAGCCGGGCGGGGGGGACGAACACTGAAGCTTTCTTT
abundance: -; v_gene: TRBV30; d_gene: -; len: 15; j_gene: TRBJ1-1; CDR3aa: CAWRTWVLGYTEAFF; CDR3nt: TGTGCCTGGAGAACCTGGGTACTCGGGTATACTGAAGCTTTCTTT
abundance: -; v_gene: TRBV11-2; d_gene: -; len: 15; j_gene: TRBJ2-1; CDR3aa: CASSLLGYFGNEQFF; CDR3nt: TGTGCCAGCAGCTTACTTGGCTATTTTGGCAATGAGCAGTTCTTC
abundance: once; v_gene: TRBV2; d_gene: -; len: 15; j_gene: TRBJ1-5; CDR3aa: CASSGGDYSNQPQHF; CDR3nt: TGTGCCAGCAGTGGGGGTGACTATAGCAATCAGCCCCAGCATTTT
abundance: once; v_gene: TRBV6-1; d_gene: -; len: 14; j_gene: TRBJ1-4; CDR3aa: CASSERQKNEKLFF; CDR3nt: TGTGCCAGCAGTGAAAGGCAGAAAAATGAAAAACTGTTTTTT
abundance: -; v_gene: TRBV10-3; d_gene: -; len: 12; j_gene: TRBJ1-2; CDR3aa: CAISGDGYGYTF; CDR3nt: TGTGCCATCAGTGGGGACGGGTACGGCTACACCTTC
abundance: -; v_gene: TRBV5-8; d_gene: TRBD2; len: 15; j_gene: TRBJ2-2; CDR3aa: CASSLAGRKAGELFF; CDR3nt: TGTGCCAGCAGCTTGGCCGGGAGGAAGGCCGGGGAGCTGTTTTTT
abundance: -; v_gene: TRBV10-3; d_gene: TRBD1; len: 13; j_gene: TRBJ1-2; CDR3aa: CATGDRGTYGYTF; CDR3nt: TGTGCCACCGGAGACAGGGGGACCTATGGCTACACCTTC
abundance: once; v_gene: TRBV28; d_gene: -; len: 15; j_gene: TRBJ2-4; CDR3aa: CASSQRGGSKNIQYF; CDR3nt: TGTGCCAGCAGCCAAAGGGGGGGGTCCAAAAACATTCAGTACTTC
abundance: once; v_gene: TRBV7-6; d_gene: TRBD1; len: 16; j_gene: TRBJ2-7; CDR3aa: CASSLESRTGSYEQYF; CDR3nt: TGTGCCAGCAGCTTAGAGTCCCGGACAGGGAGTTACGAGCAGTACTTC